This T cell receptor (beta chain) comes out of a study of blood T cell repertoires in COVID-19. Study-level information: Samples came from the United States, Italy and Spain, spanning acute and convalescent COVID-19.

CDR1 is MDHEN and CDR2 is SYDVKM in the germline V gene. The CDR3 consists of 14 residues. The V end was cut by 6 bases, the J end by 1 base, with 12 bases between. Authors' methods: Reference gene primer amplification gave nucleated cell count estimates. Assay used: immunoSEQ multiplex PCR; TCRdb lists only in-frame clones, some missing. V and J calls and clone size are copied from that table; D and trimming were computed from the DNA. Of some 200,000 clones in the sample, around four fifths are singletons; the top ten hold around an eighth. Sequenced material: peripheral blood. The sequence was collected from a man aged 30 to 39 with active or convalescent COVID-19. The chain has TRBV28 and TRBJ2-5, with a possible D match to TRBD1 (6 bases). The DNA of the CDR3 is TGTGCCAGCAGGGGCAGGGGTTCCCAAGAGACCCAGTACTTC. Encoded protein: CASRGRGSQETQYF.